This T cell receptor (beta chain) was recorded in a study of T cell clones after liver transplantation. General study results and limits: Graft donor-reactive T cells possibly entered the graft instead of undergoing deletion.

As to this clone: Its target is not known.

V lost 6 bases to trimming and J lost 8 bases, with 16 bases between them. Looked up from germline, CDR1 is SNHLY and CDR2 is FYNNEI. The CDR3 covers 14 residues. The method was immunoSEQ multiplex PCR; TCRdb's version includes in-frame clones alone and lacks a portion of them. Of about 75,000 clones listed, 80% to 90% are singletons. The clonotype originates from a human patient who received a liver transplant. Some T cells may originate from the graft donor. The material was CD4+ T cells from blood, obtained around 48 months after liver transplant. The chain couples TRBV2 to TRBJ1-4; maybe TRBD1 (6 bases). The CDR3 bases are TGTGCCAGCAGCCCCACAGGGAGGGACGAAAAACTGTTTTTT. It is translated as CASSPTGRDEKLFF.